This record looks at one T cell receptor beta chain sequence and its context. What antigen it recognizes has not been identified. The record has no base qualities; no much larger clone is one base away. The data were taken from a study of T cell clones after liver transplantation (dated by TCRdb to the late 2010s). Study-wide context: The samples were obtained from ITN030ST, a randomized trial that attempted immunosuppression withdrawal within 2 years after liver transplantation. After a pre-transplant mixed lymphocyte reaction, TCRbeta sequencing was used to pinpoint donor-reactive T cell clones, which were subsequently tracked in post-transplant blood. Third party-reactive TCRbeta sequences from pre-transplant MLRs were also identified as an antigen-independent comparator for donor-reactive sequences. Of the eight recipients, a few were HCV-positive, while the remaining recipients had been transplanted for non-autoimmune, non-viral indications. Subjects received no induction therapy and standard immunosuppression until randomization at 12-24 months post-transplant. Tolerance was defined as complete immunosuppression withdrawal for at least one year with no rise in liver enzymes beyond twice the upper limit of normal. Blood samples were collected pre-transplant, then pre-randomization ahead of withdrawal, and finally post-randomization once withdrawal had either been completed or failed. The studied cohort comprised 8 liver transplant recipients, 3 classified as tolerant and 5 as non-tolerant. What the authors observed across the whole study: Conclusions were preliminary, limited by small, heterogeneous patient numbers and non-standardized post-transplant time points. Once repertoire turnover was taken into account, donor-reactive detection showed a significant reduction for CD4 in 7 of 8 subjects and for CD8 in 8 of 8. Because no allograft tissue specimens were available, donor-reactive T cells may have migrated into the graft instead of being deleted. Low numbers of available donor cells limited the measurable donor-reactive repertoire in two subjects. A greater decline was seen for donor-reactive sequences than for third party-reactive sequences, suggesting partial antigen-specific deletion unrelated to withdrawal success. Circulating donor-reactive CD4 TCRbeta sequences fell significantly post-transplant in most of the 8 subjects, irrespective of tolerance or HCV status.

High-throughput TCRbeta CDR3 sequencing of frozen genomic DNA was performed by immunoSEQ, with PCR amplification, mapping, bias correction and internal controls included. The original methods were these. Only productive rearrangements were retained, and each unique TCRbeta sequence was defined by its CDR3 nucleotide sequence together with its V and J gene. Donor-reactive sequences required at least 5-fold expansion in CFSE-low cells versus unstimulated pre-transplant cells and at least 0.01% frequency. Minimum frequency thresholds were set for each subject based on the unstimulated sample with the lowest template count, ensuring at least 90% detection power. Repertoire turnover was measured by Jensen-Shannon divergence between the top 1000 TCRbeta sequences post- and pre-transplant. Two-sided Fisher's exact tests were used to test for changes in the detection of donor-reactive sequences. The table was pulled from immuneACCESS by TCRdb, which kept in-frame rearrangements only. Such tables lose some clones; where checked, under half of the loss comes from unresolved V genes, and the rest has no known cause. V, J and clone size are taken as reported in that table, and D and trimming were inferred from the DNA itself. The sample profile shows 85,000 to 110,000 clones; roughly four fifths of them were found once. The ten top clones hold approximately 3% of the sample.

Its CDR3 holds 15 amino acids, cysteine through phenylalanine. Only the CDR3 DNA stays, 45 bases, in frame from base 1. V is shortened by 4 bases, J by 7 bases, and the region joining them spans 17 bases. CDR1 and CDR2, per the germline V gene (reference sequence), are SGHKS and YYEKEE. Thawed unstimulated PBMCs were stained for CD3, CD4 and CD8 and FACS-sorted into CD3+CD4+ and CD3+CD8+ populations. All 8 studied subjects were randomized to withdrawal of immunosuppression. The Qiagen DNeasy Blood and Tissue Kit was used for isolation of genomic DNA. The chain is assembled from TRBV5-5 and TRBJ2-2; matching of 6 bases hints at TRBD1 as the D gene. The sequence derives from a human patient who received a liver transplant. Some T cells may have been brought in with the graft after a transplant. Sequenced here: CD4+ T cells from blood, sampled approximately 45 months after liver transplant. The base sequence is TGTGCCAGCAGCCCTAGGGGGAGCCCGAGCGGGGAGCTGTTTTTT. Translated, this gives CASSPRGSPSGELFF. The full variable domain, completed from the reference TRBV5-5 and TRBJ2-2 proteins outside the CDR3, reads DAGVTQSPTHLIKTRGQQVTLRCSPISGHKSVSWYQQVLGQGPQFIFQYYEKEERGRGNFPDRFSARQFPNYSSELNVNALLLGDSALYLCASSPRGSPSGELFFGEGSRLTVL.